This T cell receptor (beta chain) was sequenced for a study of patients and donors after allogeneic stem cell transplantation. TCRdb re-derived calls from the RT-PCR reads in MiXCR, one entry per CDR3 protein. Of approximately 99,000 distinct CDR3 sequences in the sample, around 36% were seen once. V gave up 1 base and J gave up 2 bases, with 7 bases separating them. The CDR3 has 14 residues. Germline CDR1 reads MGHDK; CDR2 reads SYGVNS. The receptor was isolated from a human donor who was either an allogeneic HSCT recipient or a stem cell or donor lymphocyte infusion donor (not recorded which). It is not recorded whose cells these are; they may come from a transplant donor. Sequenced sample: blood, either unsorted or a sorted T cell fraction (not recorded which). The chain uses TRBV25-1 and TRBJ2-3; D is unclear. CDR3: CASSEFISTDTQYF. The CDR3, as DNA: TGTGCCAGCAGTGAATTCATTTCCACAGATACGCAGTATTTT.